Listed below are T cell receptor beta chains from one sample, sequenced in a study of cytomegalovirus exposure and HLA in healthy donors. Profiling relied on immunoSEQ multiplex PCR, and the TCRdb table lists in-frame clones only, not all of them. Seen here are about 98,000 clones, around nine tenths observed once, and the top ten hold more than 3%. Sample: PBMCs. Every receptor here comes from a woman aged 25 to 39 in good health and CMV-seronegative. Both conserved end residues are part of each CDR3. Each record gives: J gene, V gene, CDR3 protein.

j_gene: TRBJ2-7; v_gene: TRBV18; CDR3aa: CASSPRREHEQYF
j_gene: TRBJ2-1; v_gene: TRBV7-3; CDR3aa: CASSSIPMGGSYNEQFF
j_gene: TRBJ2-7; v_gene: TRBV27; CDR3aa: CASSPRGQGSYEQYF
j_gene: TRBJ1-1; v_gene: TRBV6-1; CDR3aa: CASTRINTEAFF
j_gene: TRBJ2-3; v_gene: TRBV6-1; CDR3aa: CASTEASGTTDTQYF
j_gene: TRBJ1-4; v_gene: TRBV5-4; CDR3aa: CASSYGPREGEKLFF
j_gene: TRBJ1-5; v_gene: TRBV7-2; CDR3aa: CASSFQGRVGQPQHF
j_gene: TRBJ2-7; v_gene: TRBV27; CDR3aa: CASSLYQGQGEQYF
j_gene: TRBJ2-7; v_gene: TRBV21-1; CDR3aa: CARPRDRDSYEQYF
j_gene: TRBJ2-7; v_gene: TRBV28; CDR3aa: CASSSGTSADYEQYF
j_gene: TRBJ1-5; v_gene: TRBV2; CDR3aa: CASSSRGDQPQHF
j_gene: TRBJ2-7; v_gene: TRBV11-2; CDR3aa: CASSRTGTASYEQYF
j_gene: TRBJ2-5; v_gene: TRBV6-5; CDR3aa: CASSYSRLAGGGTQYF
j_gene: TRBJ2-7; v_gene: TRBV7-2; CDR3aa: CASSRTGPAYEQYF
j_gene: TRBJ1-2; v_gene: TRBV7-9; CDR3aa: CASSFRSGDGYTF
j_gene: TRBJ2-3; v_gene: TRBV4-2; CDR3aa: CASSQSRELYTQYF
j_gene: TRBJ1-4; v_gene: TRBV7-8; CDR3aa: CASSLDRTNEKLFF